The next 4 T cell receptor beta chains were all read from a single sample in a study of human T cells and chemical hapten exposure. TCRdb re-called the RACE reads with MiXCR, one entry per CDR3 protein. The sample includes fewer than 200,000 distinct CDR3 sequences, 28% of them seen just once. Time point indicated: patch test 3, about 24 weeks after DPC sensitization. This sample's treatment: therapeutic diphenylcyclopropenone sensitization with weekly scalp DPC. Sequencing was performed on whole blood, taken in connection with sensitization to the hapten diphenylcyclopropenone (DPC). The receptors originated from a woman aged 18-29 years with alopecia areata. Some clones in this sample may be carry-over from other donors' samples.

The chain combines TRBV19 with TRBJ2-7; 8 bases line up with TRBD2. The length of the CDR3 is 15 residues. Trimming at V came to 4 bases and at J to 2 bases, leaving 7 bases not matched to a gene. The germline gives CDR1 LNHDA, CDR2 SQIVND (reference sequence). The CDR3 DNA sequence: TGTGCCAGTAGTACTGTAGCGGGAATTACCTACGAGCAGTACTTC. It translates to CASSTVAGITYEQYF.

This clonotype was recorded at least ten times. The chain combines TRBV7-2 with TRBJ1-5; D perhaps matches TRBD1 (5 bases). This CDR3 is built from 13 residues. CDR1 is SGHTA, CDR2 FQGNSA, per germline. Trimming left V 2 bases short and J 5 bases short, with 7 bases between. The CDR3 sequence: CASSLRGDQPQHF. CDR3 DNA sequence: TGTGCCAGCAGCTTACGGGGGGATCAGCCCCAGCATTTT. Based on the CDR3 plus reference TRBV7-2 and TRBJ1-5, the full variable domain is GAGVSQSPSNKVTEKGKDVELRCDPISGHTALYWYRQSLGQGLEFLIYFQGNSAPDKSGLPSDRFSAERTGGSVSTLTIQRTQQEDSAVYLCASSLRGDQPQHFGDGTRLSIL.

The rearrangement links TRBV6-5 to TRBJ2-7, with D perhaps being TRBD1 or TRBD2 (5 bases each). The germline V gene has CDR1 MNHEY and CDR2 SVGAGI. Trimming took off 2 bases at V and 6 bases at J, with 14 bases between the two ends. This CDR3 comprises 14 residues. CDR3 in amino acids: CASSYQQGEAEQYF. For the CDR3, the DNA is TGTGCCAGCAGTTACCAGCAGGGAGAAGCCGAGCAGTACTTC.

This chain uses TRBV4-2 with TRBJ1-2; 7 bases align to TRBD1. The V gene end was trimmed by 3 bases and the J gene end by 8 bases; junction bases not matched to a gene: 9. Germline assignment: CDR1 LGHNA and CDR2 YNFKEQ. The length of the CDR3 is 14 residues. CDR3 in amino acids: CASSHGTESGGYTF. The DNA of the CDR3 is TGTGCCAGCAGCCATGGGACAGAGAGTGGAGGCTACACCTTC.